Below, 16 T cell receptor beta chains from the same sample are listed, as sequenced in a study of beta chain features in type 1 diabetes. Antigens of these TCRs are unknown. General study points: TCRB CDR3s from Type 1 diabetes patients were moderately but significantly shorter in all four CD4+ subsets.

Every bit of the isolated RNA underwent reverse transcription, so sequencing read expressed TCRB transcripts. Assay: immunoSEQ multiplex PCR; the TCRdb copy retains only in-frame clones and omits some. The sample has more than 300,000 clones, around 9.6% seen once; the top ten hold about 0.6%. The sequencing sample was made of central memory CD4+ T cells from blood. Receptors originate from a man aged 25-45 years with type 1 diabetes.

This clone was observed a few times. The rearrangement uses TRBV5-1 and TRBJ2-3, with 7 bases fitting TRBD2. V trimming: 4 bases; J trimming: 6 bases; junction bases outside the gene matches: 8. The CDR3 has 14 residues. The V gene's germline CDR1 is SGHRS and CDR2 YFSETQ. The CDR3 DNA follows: TGCGCCAGCAGCCCGGGGCGGGAGATGGATACGCAGTATTTT. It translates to CASSPGREMDTQYF.

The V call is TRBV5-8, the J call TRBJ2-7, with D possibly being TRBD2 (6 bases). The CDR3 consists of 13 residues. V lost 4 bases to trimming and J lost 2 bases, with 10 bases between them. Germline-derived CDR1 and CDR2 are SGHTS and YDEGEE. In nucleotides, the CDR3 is TGTGCCAGCAGCCGGGACTCTCCCTACGAGCAGTACTTC. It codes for CASSRDSPYEQYF.

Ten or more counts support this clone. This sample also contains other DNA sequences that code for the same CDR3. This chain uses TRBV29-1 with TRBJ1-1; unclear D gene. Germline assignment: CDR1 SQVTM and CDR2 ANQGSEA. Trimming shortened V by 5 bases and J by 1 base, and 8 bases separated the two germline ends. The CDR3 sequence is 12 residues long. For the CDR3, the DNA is TGCAGCGTTTTGAAGGGGAACACTGAAGCTTTCTTT. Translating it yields CSVLKGNTEAFF.

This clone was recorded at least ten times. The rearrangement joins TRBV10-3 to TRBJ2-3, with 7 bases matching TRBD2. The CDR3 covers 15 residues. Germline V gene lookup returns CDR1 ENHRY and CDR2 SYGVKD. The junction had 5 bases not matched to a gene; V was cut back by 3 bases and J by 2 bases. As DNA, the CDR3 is TGTGCCATCAGTGATCACCGGGAGGACACAGATACGCAGTATTTT. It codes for CAISDHREDTDTQYF.

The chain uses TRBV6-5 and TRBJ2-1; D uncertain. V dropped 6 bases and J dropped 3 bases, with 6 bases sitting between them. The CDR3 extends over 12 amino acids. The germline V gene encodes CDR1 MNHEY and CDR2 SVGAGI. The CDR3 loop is CASRTYYNEQFF. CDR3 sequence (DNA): TGTGCCAGCAGGACCTACTACAATGAGCAGTTCTTC.

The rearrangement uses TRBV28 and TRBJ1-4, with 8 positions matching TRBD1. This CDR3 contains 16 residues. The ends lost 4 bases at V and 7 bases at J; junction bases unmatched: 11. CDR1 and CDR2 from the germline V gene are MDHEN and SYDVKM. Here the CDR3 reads CASSSVDRGSIEKLFF. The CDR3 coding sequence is TGTGCCAGCAGTTCTGTTGACAGGGGTTCTATTGAAAAACTGTTTTTT.

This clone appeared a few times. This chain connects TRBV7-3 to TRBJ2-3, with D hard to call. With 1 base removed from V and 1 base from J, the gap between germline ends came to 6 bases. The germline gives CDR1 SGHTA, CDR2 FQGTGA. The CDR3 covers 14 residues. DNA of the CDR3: TGTGCCAGCAGCTTAAGGCCCGGCACAGATACGCAGTATTTT. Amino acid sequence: CASSLRPGTDTQYF.

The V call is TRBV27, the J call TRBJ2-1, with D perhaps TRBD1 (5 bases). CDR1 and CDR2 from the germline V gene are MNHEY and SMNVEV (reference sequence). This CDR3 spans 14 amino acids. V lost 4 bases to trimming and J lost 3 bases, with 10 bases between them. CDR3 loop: CASSSQTVYNEQFF. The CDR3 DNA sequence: TGTGCCAGCAGTTCCCAGACAGTCTACAATGAGCAGTTCTTC.

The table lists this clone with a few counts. The DNA of the CDR3 is TGCGCCAGCAGCGAAATCGGTAGATACAGGGTTGGGGCCAACGTCCTGACTTTC. It is translated as CASSEIGRYRVGANVLTF. V and J are TRBV4-1 and TRBJ2-6; D might be TRBD1 (6 bases). With 5 bases removed from V and 3 bases from J, the gap between germline ends came to 20 bases. The CDR3 has 18 amino acids. Germline loops: CDR1 MGHRA, CDR2 YSYEKL.

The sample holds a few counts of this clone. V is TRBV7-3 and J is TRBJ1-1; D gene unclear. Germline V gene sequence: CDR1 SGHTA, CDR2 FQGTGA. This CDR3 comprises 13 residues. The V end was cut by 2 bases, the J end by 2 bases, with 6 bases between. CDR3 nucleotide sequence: TGTGCCAGCAGCTTAGCACCAAACACTGAAGCTTTCTTT. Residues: CASSLAPNTEAFF.

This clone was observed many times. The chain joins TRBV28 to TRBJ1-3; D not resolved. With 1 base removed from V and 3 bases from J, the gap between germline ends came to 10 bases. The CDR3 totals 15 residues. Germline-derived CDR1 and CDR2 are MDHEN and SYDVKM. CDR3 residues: CASSLYIASGNTIYF. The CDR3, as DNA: TGTGCCAGCAGTTTATATATCGCAAGTGGAAACACCATATATTTT.

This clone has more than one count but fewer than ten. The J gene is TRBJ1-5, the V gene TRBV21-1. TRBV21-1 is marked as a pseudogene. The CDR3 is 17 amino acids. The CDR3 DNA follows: TGTGCCAGCAGCAAAGCGCGAGGACCGTATAGCAATCAGCCCCAGCATTTT. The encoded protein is CASSKARGPYSNQPQHF.

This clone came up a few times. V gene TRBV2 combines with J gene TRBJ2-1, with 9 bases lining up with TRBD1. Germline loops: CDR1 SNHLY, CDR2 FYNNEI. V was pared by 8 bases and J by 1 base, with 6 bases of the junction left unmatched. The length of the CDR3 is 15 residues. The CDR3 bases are TGTGCCAGCTCCCCAGACAGGGGGTCCTACAATGAGCAGTTCTTC. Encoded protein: CASSPDRGSYNEQFF.

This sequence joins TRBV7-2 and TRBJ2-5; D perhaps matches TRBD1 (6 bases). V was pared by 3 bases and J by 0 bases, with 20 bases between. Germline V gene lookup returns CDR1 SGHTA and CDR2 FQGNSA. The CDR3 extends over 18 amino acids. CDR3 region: CASSFYLTGTSNQETQYF. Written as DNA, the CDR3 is TGTGCCAGCAGCTTCTACCTCACCGGGACAAGCAACCAAGAGACCCAGTACTTC.

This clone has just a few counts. The CDR3 protein is CASSTGRDWTPNDPYF. CDR3 DNA: TGTGCCAGCTCTACAGGCCGAGATTGGACCCCCAACGATCCGTACTTC. The rearrangement joins TRBV2 to TRBJ2-7; perhaps TRBD1 as D (5 bases). Between the trimmed V and J ends, which lost 8 bases and 12 bases, there was a span of 32 bases. CDR1 SNHLY and CDR2 FYNNEI come from the germline V gene. This CDR3 contains 16 residues.

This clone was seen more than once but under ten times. This CDR3 is CASSPQGDQETQYF. In DNA form, the CDR3 reads TGTGCCAGCAGCCCGCAGGGAGACCAAGAGACCCAGTACTTC. The chain employs TRBV11-3 and TRBJ2-5; D assignment may be TRBD1 or TRBD2 (5 bases each). V lost 5 bases and J 0 bases, leaving 10 bases between the germline ends. The CDR3 spans 14 residues. The germline V gene has CDR1 SGHNT and CDR2 YENEEA.